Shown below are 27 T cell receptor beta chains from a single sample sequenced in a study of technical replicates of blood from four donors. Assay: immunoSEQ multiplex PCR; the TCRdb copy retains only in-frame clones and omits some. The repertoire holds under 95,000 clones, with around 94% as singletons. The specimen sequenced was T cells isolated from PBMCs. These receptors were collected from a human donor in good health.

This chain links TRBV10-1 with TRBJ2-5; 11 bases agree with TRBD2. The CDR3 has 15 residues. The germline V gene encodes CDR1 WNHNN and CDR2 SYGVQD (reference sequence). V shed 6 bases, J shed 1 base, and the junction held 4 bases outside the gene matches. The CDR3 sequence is CASSASGGFQETQYF. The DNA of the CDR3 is TGCGCCAGCAGCGCTAGCGGGGGGTTCCAAGAGACCCAGTACTTC.

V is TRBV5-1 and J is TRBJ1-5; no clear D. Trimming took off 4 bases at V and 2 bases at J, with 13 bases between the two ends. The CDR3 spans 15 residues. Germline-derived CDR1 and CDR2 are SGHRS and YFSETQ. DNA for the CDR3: TGCGCCAGCAGCGCGGACTCGGGAGGCAATCAGCCCCAGCATTTT. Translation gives CASSADSGGNQPQHF.

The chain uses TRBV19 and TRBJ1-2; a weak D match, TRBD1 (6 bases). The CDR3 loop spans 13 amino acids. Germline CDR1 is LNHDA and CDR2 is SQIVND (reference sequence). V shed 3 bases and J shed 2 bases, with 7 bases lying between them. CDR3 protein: CASSIQGNYGYTF. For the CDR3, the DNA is TGTGCCAGTAGTATTCAGGGGAACTATGGCTACACCTTC. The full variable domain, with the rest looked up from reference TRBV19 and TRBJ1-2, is DGGITQSPKYLFRKEGQNVTLSCEQNLNHDAMYWYRQDPGQGLRLIYYSQIVNDFQKGDIAEGYSVSREKKESFPLTVTSAQKNPTAFYLCASSIQGNYGYTFGSGTRLTVV.

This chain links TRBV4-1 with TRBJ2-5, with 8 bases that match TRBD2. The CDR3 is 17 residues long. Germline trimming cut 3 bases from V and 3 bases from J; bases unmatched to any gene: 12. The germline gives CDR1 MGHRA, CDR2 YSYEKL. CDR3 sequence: CASSQSLAGGLKETQYF. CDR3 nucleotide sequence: TGCGCCAGCAGCCAGTCCCTCGCGGGAGGCCTAAAAGAGACCCAGTACTTC.

The CDR3 DNA follows: TGTGCCAGCAGTAGACTAGCGGGGGGCAGAGAGACCCAGTACTTC. Protein product: CASSRLAGGRETQYF. This sequence joins TRBV27 and TRBJ2-5; TRBD2 matches at 13 bases. From germline, CDR1 is MNHEY and CDR2 SMNVEV (reference sequence). CDR3 size: 15 residues. Trimming removed 5 bases from V and 4 bases from J; junction bases left unmatched: 4.

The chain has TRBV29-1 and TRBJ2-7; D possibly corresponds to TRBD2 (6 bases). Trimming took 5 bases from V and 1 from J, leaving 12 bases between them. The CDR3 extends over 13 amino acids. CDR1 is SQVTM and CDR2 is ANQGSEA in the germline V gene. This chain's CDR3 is CSVRRESSYEQYF. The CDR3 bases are TGCAGCGTTCGGAGGGAGTCGTCCTACGAGCAGTACTTC.

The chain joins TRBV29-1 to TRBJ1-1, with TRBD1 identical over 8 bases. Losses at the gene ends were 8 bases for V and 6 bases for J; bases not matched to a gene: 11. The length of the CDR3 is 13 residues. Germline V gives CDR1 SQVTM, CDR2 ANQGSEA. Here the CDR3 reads CSHLGQGSAEAFF. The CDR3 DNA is TGCAGCCACCTTGGACAGGGAAGCGCTGAAGCTTTCTTT. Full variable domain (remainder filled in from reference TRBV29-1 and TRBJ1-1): SAVISQKPSRDICQRGTSLTIQCQVDSQVTMMFWYRQQPGQSLTLIATANQGSEATYESGFVIDKFPISRPNLTFSTLTVSNMSPEDSSIYLCSHLGQGSAEAFFGQGTRLTVV.

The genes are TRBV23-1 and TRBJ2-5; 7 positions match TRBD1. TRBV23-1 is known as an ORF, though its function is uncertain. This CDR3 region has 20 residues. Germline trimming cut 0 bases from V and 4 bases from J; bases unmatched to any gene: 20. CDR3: CASSQSRIGGARRARETQYF. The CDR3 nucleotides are TGCGCCAGCAGTCAATCGCGCATAGGGGGCGCAAGGCGGGCGAGAGAGACCCAGTACTTC.

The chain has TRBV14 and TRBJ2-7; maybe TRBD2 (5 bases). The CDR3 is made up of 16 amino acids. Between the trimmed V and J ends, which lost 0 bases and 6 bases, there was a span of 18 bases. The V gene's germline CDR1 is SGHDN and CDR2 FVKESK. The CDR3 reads CASSQDVFSASVEQYF. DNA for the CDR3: TGTGCCAGCAGCCAAGATGTGTTTAGCGCCTCTGTCGAGCAGTACTTC.

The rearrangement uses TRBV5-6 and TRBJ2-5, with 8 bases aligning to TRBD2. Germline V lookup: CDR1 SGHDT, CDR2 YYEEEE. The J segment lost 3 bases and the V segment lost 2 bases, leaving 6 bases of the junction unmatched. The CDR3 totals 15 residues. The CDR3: CASSFRGGRKETQYF. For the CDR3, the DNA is TGTGCCAGCAGCTTCCGGGGGGGCCGTAAAGAGACCCAGTACTTC.

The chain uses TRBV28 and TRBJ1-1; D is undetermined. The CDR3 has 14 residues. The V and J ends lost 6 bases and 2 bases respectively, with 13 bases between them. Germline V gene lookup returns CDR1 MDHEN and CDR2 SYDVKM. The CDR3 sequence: CASSPFKLNTEAFF. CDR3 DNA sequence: TGTGCCAGCAGCCCATTTAAACTAAACACTGAAGCTTTCTTT.

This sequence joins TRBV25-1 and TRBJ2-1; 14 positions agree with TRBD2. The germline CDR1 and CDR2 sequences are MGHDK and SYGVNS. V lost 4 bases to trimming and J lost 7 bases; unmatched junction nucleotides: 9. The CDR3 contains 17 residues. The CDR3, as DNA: TGTGCCAGCAGTGTATGGAGGGGGACTAGCGGGAGTAATGAGCAGTTCTTC. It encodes CASSVWRGTSGSNEQFF.

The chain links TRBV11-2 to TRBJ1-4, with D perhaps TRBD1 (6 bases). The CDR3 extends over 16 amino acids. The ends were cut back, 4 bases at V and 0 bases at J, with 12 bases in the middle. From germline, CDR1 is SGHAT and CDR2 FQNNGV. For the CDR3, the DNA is TGTGCCAGCAGCTCTGGACAGATAGCAACTAATGAAAAACTGTTTTTT. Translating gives CASSSGQIATNEKLFF.

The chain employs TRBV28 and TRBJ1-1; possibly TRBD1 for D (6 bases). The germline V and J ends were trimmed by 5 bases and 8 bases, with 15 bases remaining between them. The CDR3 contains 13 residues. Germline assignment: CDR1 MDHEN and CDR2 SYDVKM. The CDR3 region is CASSELTGTEAFF. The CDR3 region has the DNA TGTGCCAGCAGTGAACTAACCGGGACAGAAGCTTTCTTT.

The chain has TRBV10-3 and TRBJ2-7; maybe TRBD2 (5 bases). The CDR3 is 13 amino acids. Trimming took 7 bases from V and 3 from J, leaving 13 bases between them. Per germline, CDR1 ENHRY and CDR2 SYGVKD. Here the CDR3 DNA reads TGTGCCATCACCGGTGTGGGAGACTACGAGCAGTACTTC. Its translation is CAITGVGDYEQYF.

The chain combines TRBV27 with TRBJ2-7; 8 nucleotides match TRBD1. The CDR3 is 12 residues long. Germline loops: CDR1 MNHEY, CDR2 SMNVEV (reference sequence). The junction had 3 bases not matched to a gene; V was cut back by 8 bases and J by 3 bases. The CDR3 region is CASGQGDYEQYF. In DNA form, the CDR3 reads TGTGCCAGCGGACAGGGTGACTACGAGCAGTACTTC.

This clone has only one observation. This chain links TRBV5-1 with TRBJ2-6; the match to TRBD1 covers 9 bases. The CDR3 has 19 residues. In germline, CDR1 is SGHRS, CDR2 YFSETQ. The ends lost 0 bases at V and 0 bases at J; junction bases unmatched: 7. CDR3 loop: CASSLAGDRASSGANVLTF. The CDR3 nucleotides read TGCGCCAGCAGCTTGGCGGGGGACAGGGCAAGCTCTGGGGCCAACGTCCTGACTTTC.

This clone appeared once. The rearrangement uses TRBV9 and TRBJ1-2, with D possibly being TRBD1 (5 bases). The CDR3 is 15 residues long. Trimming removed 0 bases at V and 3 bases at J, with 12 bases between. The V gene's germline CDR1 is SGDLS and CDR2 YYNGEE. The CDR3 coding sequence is TGTGCCAGCAGCGTAGCTGGAGGGGACTACTATGGCTACACCTTC. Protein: CASSVAGGDYYGYTF.

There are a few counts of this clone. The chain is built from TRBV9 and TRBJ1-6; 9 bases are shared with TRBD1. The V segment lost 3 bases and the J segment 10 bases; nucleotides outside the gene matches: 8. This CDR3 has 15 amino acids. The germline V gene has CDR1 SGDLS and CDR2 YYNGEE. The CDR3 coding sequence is TGTGCCAGCAGCGCAGTTCCCGGACAGGGGTCACCCCTCCACTTT. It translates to CASSAVPGQGSPLHF.

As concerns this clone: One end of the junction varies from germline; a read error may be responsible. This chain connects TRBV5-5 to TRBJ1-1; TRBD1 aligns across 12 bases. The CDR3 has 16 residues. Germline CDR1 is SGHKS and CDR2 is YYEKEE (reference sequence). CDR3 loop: CASSSWGQGANAEAFF. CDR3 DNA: TGTGCCAGCAGCTCTTGGGGACAGGGGGCGAACGCTGAAGCTTTCTTT. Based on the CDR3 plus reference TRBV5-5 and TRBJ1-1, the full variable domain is DAGVTQSPTHLIKTRGQQVTLRCSPISGHKSVSWYQQVLGQGPQFIFQYYEKEERGRGNFPDRFSARQFPNYSSELNVNALLLGDSALYLCASSSWGQGANAEAFFGQGTRLTVV.

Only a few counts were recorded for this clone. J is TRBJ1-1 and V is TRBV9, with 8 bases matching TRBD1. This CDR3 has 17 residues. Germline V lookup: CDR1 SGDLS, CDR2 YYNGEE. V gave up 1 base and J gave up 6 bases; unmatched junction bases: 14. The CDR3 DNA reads TGTGCCAGCAGCGTAAAGGCAGGGGGCAGATGGGACGCTGAAGCTTTCTTT. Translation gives CASSVKAGGRWDAEAFF.

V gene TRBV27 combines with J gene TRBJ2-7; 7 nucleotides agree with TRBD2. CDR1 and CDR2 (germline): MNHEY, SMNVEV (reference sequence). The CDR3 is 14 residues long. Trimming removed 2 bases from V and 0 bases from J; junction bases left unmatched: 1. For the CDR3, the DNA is TGTGCCAGCAGTTTAGGGGACTACTCCTACGAGCAGTACTTC. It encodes CASSLGDYSYEQYF.

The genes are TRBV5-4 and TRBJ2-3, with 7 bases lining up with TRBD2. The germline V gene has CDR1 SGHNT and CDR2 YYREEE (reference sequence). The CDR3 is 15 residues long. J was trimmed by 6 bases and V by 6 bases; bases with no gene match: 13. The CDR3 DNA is TGTGCCAGCAAAAACTACGGGACTAAATTTGATACGCAGTATTTT. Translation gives CASKNYGTKFDTQYF.

The CDR3 DNA is TGTGCCAGCGGCCCGACAGGGGGCGCGGGGGGAAACACCATATATTTT. Protein product: CASGPTGGAGGNTIYF. The chain has TRBV9 and TRBJ1-3, with 10 bases identical to TRBD1. J lost 4 bases, V lost 7 bases, and 11 bases had no gene match. The germline gives CDR1 SGDLS, CDR2 YYNGEE. The length of the CDR3 is 16 residues.

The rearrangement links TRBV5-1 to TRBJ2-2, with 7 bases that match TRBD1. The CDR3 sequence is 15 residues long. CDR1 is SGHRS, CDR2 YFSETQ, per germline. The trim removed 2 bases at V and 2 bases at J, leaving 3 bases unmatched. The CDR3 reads CASSLRQGNTGELFF. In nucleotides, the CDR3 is TGCGCCAGCAGCTTACGACAGGGAAACACCGGGGAGCTGTTTTTT.

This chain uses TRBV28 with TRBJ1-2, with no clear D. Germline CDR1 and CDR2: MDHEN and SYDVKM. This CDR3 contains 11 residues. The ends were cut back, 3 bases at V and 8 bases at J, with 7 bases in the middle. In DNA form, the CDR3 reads TGTGCCAGCAGTTTTACCACAGGCTACACCTTC. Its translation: CASSFTTGYTF.

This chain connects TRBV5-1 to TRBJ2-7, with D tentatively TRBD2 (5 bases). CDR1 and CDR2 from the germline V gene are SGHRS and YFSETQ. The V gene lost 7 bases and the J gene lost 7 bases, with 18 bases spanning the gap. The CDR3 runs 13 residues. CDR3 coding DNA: TGCGCCAGCCGCCCCAGGTTATCGGGGGAGCAGTACTTC. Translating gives CASRPRLSGEQYF.